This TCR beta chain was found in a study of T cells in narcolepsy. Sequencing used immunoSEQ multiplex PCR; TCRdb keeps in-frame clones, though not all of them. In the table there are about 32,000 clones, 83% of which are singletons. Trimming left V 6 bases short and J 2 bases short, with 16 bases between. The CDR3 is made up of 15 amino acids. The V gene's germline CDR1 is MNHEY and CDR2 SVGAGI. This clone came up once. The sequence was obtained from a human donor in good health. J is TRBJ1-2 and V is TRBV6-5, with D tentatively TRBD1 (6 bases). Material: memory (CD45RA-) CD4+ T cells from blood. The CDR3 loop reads CASRPGVRGNYGYTF. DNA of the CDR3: TGTGCCAGCAGACCCGGGGTGAGGGGGAACTATGGCTACACCTTC.